This T cell receptor (beta chain) is drawn from a study of a mutant IDH1 vaccine in newly diagnosed glioma. Time point defined: week 47, end of study. Vaccination used 300 ug of mutant IDH1 20-mer peptide per dose, with topical imiquimod. Sequencing was performed with immunoSEQ multiplex PCR; in TCRdb, only in-frame clones are kept and a portion is missing. Of tens of thousands of clones listed, around 80% are singletons. As for this clone: The antigen is undetermined.

The length of the CDR3 is 15 residues. Germline CDR1 reads KGHSH; CDR2 reads LQKENI. Trimming shortened V by 0 bases and J by 10 bases, and 13 bases separated the two germline ends. This TCR was sampled from a woman aged 40 to 50 with glioma. Some clones in this sample may be carry-over from other donors' samples. Sequenced here: PBMCs, sampled from a glioma patient whose treatment included an IDH1 peptide vaccine. This chain links TRBV18 with TRBJ1-6, with D perhaps TRBD1 (6 bases). The CDR3 DNA is TGTGCCAGCTCACCACCGAACAGGGTGGAATCACCCCTCCACTTT. Translation gives CASSPPNRVESPLHF.